This TCR beta chain was recorded in a study of blood T cell repertoires in COVID-19. Turning to the study itself: Both acute and convalescent COVID-19 samples were obtained from the United States, Italy and Spain. The cDNA or gDNA used as material had been derived from T cells, B-cell-depleted T cells, or PBMCs.

How the authors handled the data: Cell counts per sample came from amplifying reference gene primers. The protocol was immunoSEQ multiplex PCR, while the TCRdb copy is restricted to in-frame clones and leaves out a portion. V and J calls plus clone size are reproduced from that table; the DNA served to infer D and trimming. The sample lists about 180,000 clones; roughly 86% were seen once. The germline V and J ends were trimmed by 1 base and 5 bases, with 13 bases remaining between them. This CDR3 is 16 amino acids long. Germline-derived CDR1 and CDR2 are KGHDR and SFDVKD. The chain recombines TRBV24-1 with TRBJ2-2, with a tentative D call TRBD2 (5 bases). Sequencing input: peripheral blood. The receptor was derived from a woman between 25 and 40 years old with active or convalescent COVID-19. CDR3 region: CATSDFVPRGTGELFF. In DNA, the CDR3 is TGTGCCACCAGTGATTTTGTACCCCGAGGGACCGGGGAGCTGTTTTTT.